Sequencing of this T cell receptor beta chain was carried out in a study of T cells after yellow fever vaccination. In this sample, this clonotype turned up a few times. Researchers made TCR cDNA using 5'RACE template switching, and this step added a universal primer site and UMIs. TCRdb independently ran MiXCR on the 5' RACE reads; one entry per CDR3 protein. The sample holds about 300,000 distinct CDR3 sequences, 8.7% seen once. Sequencing used CD4+ T cells sorted from PBMCs, obtained 5 days after the yellow fever booster vaccination. The TCR sequence derives from a man younger than 30 who received the YFV17D yellow fever vaccine.

Here the CDR3 DNA reads TGTGCCAGCACGGACGGACTAAGGGCCGGCTACACCTTC. This translates into CASTDGLRAGYTF. V usage is TRBV6-2 or TRBV6-3 and J usage is TRBJ1-2; D is ambiguous. This CDR3 comprises 13 residues. Germline assignment: CDR1 MNHEY and CDR2 SVGEGT. V shed 7 bases and J shed 8 bases, with 17 bases lying between them.